Shown below are 19 T cell receptor beta chains from a single sample sequenced in a study of regulatory T cells. These receptors' targets are unknown. Overall study findings and caveats: Hydrophobic residues at CDR3 positions 6 and 7 were enriched in conventional CD4+ T cells of CD3G-deficient patients.

The primer mix had 52 TRBV and 13 TRBJ primers. Profiling relied on immunoSEQ multiplex PCR, and the TCRdb table lists in-frame clones only, not all of them. The sample records fewer than 20,000 clones, 84% being singletons. The sample comprised conventional CD4+ T cells sorted from blood. The receptors stem from a person aged 25 to 45 with CD3G deficiency.

V usage is TRBV28 and J usage is TRBJ1-4; 9 bases map to TRBD1. The CDR3 runs 18 residues. From germline, CDR1 is MDHEN and CDR2 SYDVKM. V was pared by 6 bases and J by 9 bases, with 20 bases of the junction left unmatched. The CDR3: CASSKTGTGPSGGKKLFF. In DNA, the CDR3 is TGTGCCAGCAGCAAGACCGGGACAGGGCCCTCCGGAGGGAAAAAACTGTTTTTT.

DNA of the CDR3: TGTGCCAGCAGGATCGGACATGGCAGAAACACCATATATTTT. Translating it yields CASRIGHGRNTIYF. This chain connects TRBV6-6 to TRBJ1-3; a possible D gene is TRBD1 (5 bases). V gave up 6 bases and J gave up 5 bases, with 14 bases separating them. The CDR3 runs to 14 residues. CDR1 MNHNY and CDR2 SVGAGI come from the germline V gene (reference sequence).

CDR3 residues: CASSRTALTPQYF. For the CDR3, the DNA is TGTGCCAGCAGCAGGACAGCCCTCACGCCTCAGTACTTC. The chain carries TRBV5-5 and TRBJ2-4; a possible D gene is TRBD1 (6 bases). Germline CDR1 SGHKS, CDR2 YYEKEE (reference sequence). Between the trimmed V and J ends, which lost 4 bases and 12 bases, there was a span of 17 bases. CDR3 length: 13 amino acids.

The rearrangement links TRBV5-1 to TRBJ2-3; D unresolved. The CDR3 length is 15 residues. V was pared by 0 bases and J by 1 base, with 9 bases between. CDR1 is SGHRS and CDR2 is YFSETQ in the germline V gene. The CDR3 is CASSLEGFGTDTQYF. CDR3 in DNA: TGCGCCAGCAGCTTGGAAGGGTTCGGCACAGATACGCAGTATTTT.

The chain carries TRBV7-2 and TRBJ2-1; perhaps TRBD2 as D (6 bases). Trimming left V 0 bases short and J 7 bases short, with 13 bases between. Per germline, CDR1 SGHTA and CDR2 FQGNSA. CDR3 length equals 15 residues. CDR3 bases: TGTGCCAGCAGCTTAGCGGGAGGCCCGGGGAATGAGCAGTTCTTC. It codes for CASSLAGGPGNEQFF.

This clone was counted a few times. The chain has TRBV6-1 and TRBJ1-2; D call uncertain. The CDR3 has 13 residues. The germline V gene encodes CDR1 MNHNS and CDR2 SASEGT. The ends were cut back, 3 bases at V and 8 bases at J, with 13 bases in the middle. CDR3 sequence (DNA): TGTGCCAGCAGTGATAATTGGGGTCAAGGCTACACCTTC. It yields the protein CASSDNWGQGYTF.

The rearrangement uses TRBV6-5 and TRBJ1-2, with TRBD1 identical over 8 bases. Germline V gene data show CDR1 as MNHEY and CDR2 as SVGAGI. The CDR3 length is 13 residues. The J segment lost 8 bases and the V segment lost 4 bases, leaving 6 bases of the junction unmatched. This CDR3 reads CASSSSDRAGYTF. As DNA, the CDR3 is TGTGCCAGCAGTTCCTCGGACAGGGCCGGCTACACCTTC.

The V gene is TRBV6-1, the J gene TRBJ1-2; a weak D match, TRBD1 (6 bases). Germline V gene lookup returns CDR1 MNHNS and CDR2 SASEGT. There are 15 residues in the CDR3. V was shortened by 3 bases and J by 0 bases, with 11 bases between the two germline ends. CDR3 amino acids: CASSDPGASNYGYTF. The CDR3, as DNA: TGTGCCAGCAGTGACCCAGGGGCCTCTAACTATGGCTACACCTTC.

The CDR3 loop reads CASSLGRKSTDTQYF. The CDR3 DNA follows: TGTGCCAGCAGCTTAGGCAGGAAGAGCACAGATACGCAGTATTTT. The chain joins TRBV7-9 to TRBJ2-3, with no clear D. The CDR3 loop spans 15 amino acids. Germline-derived CDR1 and CDR2 are SEHNR and FQNEAQ (reference sequence). Trimming removed 1 base from V and 0 bases from J, with 8 bases in between.

The sample holds a few counts of this clone. The genes are TRBV6-1 and TRBJ1-2, with TRBD1 identical over 9 bases. The CDR3 extends over 15 amino acids. V shed 4 bases and J 4 bases; nucleotides not matched to a gene: 7. Germline CDR1 is MNHNS and CDR2 is SASEGT. The CDR3 sequence: CASSGRDRVRYGYTF. In DNA form, the CDR3 reads TGTGCCAGCAGTGGCCGGGACAGGGTCCGCTATGGCTACACCTTC.

The gene calls are TRBV6-1 and TRBJ2-1; 11 bases match TRBD2. Germline assignment: CDR1 MNHNS and CDR2 SASEGT. The V and J ends lost 4 bases and 4 bases, in that order; junction bases with no gene match: 6. There are 16 residues in the CDR3. CDR3 in amino acids: CASSGPSGRRYNEQFF. As DNA, the CDR3 is TGTGCCAGCAGTGGGCCTAGCGGGAGGCGATACAATGAGCAGTTCTTC.

This clone was counted between two and nine times. V is TRBV28 and J is TRBJ2-2; D gene uncertain. V lost 0 bases to trimming and J lost 5 bases, with 10 bases between them. Germline CDR1 reads MDHEN; CDR2 reads SYDVKM. The CDR3 is made up of 15 amino acids. For the CDR3, the DNA is TGTGCCAGCAGTTTATGGGGGATGGGGACCGGGGAGCTGTTTTTT. Protein: CASSLWGMGTGELFF.

The CDR3 spells CASSLITGGAGREQYF. CDR3 in DNA: TGTGCCAGCAGTTTAATCACAGGGGGCGCGGGGAGGGAGCAGTACTTC. The chain couples TRBV28 to TRBJ2-7, with TRBD1 identical over 9 bases. V dropped 2 bases and J dropped 7; count of bases not matched to a gene: 12. This CDR3 is 16 amino acids long. Germline assignment: CDR1 MDHEN and CDR2 SYDVKM.

V is TRBV10-3 and J is TRBJ1-2; the D gene is possibly TRBD1 (6 bases). Germline CDR1 and CDR2: ENHRY and SYGVKD. Trimming pared 4 bases from V and 8 bases from J, leaving 14 bases between. This CDR3 region has 13 residues. CDR3: CAISGTQQGGYTF. The DNA for the CDR3 is TGTGCCATCAGTGGGACCCAGCAGGGGGGCTACACCTTC.

This rearrangement joins TRBV7-9 to TRBJ1-2; TRBD1 is a possible D gene (5 bases). Per the germline V gene, CDR1 is SEHNR and CDR2 is FQNEAQ (reference sequence). With 5 bases removed from V and 8 bases from J, the gap between germline ends came to 18 bases. The CDR3 loop spans 14 amino acids. The CDR3 sequence: CASSTSRDSGGYTF. The DNA of the CDR3 is TGTGCCAGCAGCACCTCGAGAGACAGTGGCGGCTACACCTTC.

In regard to this clone: A junction boundary mismatches the germline segment, possibly from a read error. The chain's CDR3 is CAISVEQGSGEQYF. As DNA, the CDR3 is TGTGCCATCAGTGTTGAACAGGGTTCGGGCGAGCAGTACTTC. The chain carries TRBV6-6 and TRBJ2-7, with TRBD1 as a possible D gene (6 bases). Germline assignment: CDR1 MNHNY and CDR2 SVGAGI (reference sequence). The CDR3 consists of 14 residues.

The chain recombines TRBV11-3 with TRBJ2-7, with D perhaps matching TRBD1 or TRBD2 (10 bases each). Germline V lookup: CDR1 SGHNT, CDR2 YENEEA. The V end was cut by 5 bases, the J end by 0 bases, with 26 bases between. The CDR3 spans 19 residues. The CDR3 loop reads CASSLRDRGSGGASYEQYF. DNA for the CDR3: TGTGCCAGCAGCCTCCGGGACAGGGGAAGCGGGGGGGCCTCCTACGAGCAGTACTTC.

This clone was detected once. V is TRBV6-1 and J is TRBJ1-2; perhaps TRBD1 as D (6 bases). Germline V gene lookup returns CDR1 MNHNS and CDR2 SASEGT. V was shortened by 2 bases and J by 5 bases, with 21 bases between the two germline ends. The CDR3 spans 17 residues. The CDR3 loop reads CASSERMSGGAGYGYTF. The CDR3, as DNA: TGTGCCAGCAGTGAAAGGATGTCGGGGGGCGCGGGTTATGGCTACACCTTC.

V and J are TRBV18 and TRBJ1-2; D might be TRBD1 (5 bases). Germline V gene lookup returns CDR1 KGHSH and CDR2 LQKENI. V lost 3 bases, J lost 7 bases, and 21 bases lay in between. This CDR3 is 16 amino acids long. The chain's CDR3 is CASSPSPGRGEGGYTF. The CDR3, as DNA: TGTGCCAGCTCACCCTCCCCGGGACGGGGGGAGGGTGGCTACACCTTC.